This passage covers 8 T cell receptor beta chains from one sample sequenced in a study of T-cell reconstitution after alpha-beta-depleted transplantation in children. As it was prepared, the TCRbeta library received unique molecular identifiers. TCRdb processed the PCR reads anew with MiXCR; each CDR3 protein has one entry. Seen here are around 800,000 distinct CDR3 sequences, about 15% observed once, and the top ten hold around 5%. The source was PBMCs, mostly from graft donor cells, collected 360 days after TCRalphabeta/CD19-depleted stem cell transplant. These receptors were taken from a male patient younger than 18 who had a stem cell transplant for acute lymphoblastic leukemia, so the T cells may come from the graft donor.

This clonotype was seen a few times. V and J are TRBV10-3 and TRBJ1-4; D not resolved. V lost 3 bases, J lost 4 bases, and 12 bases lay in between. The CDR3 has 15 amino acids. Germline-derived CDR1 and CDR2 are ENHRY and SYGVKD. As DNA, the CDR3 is TGTGCCATCAGTGAATATGGGCTGAGTAATGAAAAACTGTTTTTT. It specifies CAISEYGLSNEKLFF.

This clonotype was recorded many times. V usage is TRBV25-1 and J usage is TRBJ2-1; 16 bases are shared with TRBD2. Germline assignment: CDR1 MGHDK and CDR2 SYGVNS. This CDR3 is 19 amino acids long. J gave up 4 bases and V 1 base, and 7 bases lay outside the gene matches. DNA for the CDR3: TGTGCCAGCAGTGAATCTCCGGGACTAGCGGGAGGGCTTTACAATGAGCAGTTCTTC. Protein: CASSESPGLAGGLYNEQFF.

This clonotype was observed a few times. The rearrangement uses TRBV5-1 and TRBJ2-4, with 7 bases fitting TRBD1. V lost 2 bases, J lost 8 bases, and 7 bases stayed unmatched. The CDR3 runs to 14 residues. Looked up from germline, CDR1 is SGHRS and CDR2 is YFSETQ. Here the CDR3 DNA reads TGCGCCAGCAGCTTTCAAGAGGGGGCTGACATTCAGTACTTC. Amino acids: CASSFQEGADIQYF.

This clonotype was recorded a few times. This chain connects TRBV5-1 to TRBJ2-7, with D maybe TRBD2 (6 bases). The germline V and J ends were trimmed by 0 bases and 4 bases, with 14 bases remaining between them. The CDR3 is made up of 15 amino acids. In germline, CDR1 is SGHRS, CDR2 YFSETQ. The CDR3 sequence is CASSLAALGSYEQYF. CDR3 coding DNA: TGCGCCAGCAGCTTGGCCGCTCTCGGGAGTTACGAGCAGTACTTC.

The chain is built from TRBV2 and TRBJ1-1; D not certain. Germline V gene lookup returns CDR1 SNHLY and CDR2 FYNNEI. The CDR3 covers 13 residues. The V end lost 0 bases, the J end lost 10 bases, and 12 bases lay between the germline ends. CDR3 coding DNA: TGTGCCAGCAGTGAAGCCCCCCAACGGGGAGCTTTCTTT. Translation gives CASSEAPQRGAFF.

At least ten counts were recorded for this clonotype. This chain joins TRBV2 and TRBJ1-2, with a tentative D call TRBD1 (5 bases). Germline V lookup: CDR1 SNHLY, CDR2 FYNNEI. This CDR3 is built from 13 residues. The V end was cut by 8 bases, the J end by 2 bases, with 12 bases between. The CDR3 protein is CASLLQGNYGYTF. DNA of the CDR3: TGTGCCAGCCTATTGCAGGGAAACTATGGCTACACCTTC.

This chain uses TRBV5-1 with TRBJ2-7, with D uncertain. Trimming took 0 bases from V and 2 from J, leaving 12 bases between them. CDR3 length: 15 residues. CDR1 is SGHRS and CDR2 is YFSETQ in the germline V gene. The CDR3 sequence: CASSLEEIPAYEQYF. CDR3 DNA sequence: TGCGCCAGCAGCTTGGAGGAGATTCCGGCCTACGAGCAGTACTTC. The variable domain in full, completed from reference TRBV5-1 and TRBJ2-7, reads KAGVTQTPRYLIKTRGQQVTLSCSPISGHRSVSWYQQTPGQGLQFLFEYFSETQRNKGNFPGRFSGRQFSNSRSEMNVSTLELGDSALYLCASSLEEIPAYEQYFGPGTRLTVT.

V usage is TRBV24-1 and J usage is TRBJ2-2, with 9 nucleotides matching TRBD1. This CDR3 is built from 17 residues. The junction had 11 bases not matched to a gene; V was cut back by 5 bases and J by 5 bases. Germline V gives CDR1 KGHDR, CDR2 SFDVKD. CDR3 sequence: CATSALTGGKGTGELFF. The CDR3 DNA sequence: TGTGCCACCAGTGCCCTGACAGGGGGAAAAGGAACCGGGGAGCTGTTTTTT.